The sequence of this T cell receptor (beta chain) was determined in a study of metastatic and nonmetastatic thyroid tumors. Overall study findings and caveats: When malignant thyroid tumors were compared with benign nodules, TCR beta diversity was reportedly significantly higher in the malignant tumors. This held in both blood and tumor samples.

Original data processing: Across clinicopathological groups, CDR3 differences served as the basis for building a distant-metastasis classifier for papillary thyroid cancer. TCRdb re-analyzed the PCR reads using MiXCR. These V and J calls rely on TCRdb rather than the paper's analysis. The sample gives 45,000 to 50,000 clones, around 21% of which show up once; about 3.8% is in the top ten. All patients were untreated before thyroid surgery. CDR1 is MNHNS and CDR2 is SASEGT in the germline V gene. The CDR3 loop spans 13 amino acids. The germline V and J ends were trimmed by 4 bases and 7 bases, with 11 bases remaining between them. This clone was picked up many times. The antigen remains undetermined.

The TCR comes from a male donor with papillary thyroid cancer or a benign thyroid nodule (not recorded which). Some clones in this sample may be carry-over from other donors' samples. The chain uses TRBV6-1 and TRBJ1-5; D is unclear. The material sequenced was blood. Here the CDR3 DNA reads TGTGCCAGCAGTGTACCAAAAGGACAGCCCCAGCATTTT. Translating it yields CASSVPKGQPQHF.